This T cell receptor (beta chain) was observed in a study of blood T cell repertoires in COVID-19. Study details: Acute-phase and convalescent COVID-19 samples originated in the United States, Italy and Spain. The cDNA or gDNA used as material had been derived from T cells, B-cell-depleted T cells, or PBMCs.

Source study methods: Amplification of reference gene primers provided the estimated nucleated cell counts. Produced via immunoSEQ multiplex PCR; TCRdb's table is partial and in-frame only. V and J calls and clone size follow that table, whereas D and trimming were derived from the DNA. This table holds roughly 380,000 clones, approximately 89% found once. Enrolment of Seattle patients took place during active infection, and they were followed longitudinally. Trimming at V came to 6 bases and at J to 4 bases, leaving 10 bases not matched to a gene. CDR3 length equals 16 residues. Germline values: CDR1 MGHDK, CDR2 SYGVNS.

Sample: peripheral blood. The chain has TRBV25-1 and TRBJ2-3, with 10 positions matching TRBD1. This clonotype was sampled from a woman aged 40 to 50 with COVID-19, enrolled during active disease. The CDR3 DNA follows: TGTGCCAGCAGCTCGGGACAGGGGATAGTTGCAGATACGCAGTATTTT. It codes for CASSSGQGIVADTQYF.